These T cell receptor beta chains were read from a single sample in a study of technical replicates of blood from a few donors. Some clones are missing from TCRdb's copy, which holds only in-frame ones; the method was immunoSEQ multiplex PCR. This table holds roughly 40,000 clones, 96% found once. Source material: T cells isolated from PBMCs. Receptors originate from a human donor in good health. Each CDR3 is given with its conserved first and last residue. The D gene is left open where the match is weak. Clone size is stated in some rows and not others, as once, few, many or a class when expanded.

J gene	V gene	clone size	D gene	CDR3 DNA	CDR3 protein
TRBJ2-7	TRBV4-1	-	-	TGCGCCAGCAGCCAAGAGCCAGGTAACTACGAGCAGTACTTC	CASSQEPGNYEQYF
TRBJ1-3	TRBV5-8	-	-	TGTGCCAGCAGCTTCATGAGAATCTCTGGAAACACCATATATTTT	CASSFMRISGNTIYF
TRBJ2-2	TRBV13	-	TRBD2	TGTGCCAGCAGCTATAGCGGGAGGGAGACCGGGGAGCTGTTTTTT	CASSYSGRETGELFF
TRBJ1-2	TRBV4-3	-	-	TGCGCCAGCAGCCAGGGACTAGGGGTTTTTGTCTATGGCTACACCTTC	CASSQGLGVFVYGYTF
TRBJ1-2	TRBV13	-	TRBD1	TGTGCCAGCAGCTCCTGGACAGGGATGCATGGCTACACCTTC	CASSSWTGMHGYTF
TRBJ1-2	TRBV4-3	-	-	TGCGCCAGCAGCCAAGATTTAGACAGATTCTATGGCTACACCTTC	CASSQDLDRFYGYTF
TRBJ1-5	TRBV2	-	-	TGTGCCAGCAGAGGAGTCGATGACCCCAATCAGCCCCAGCATTTT	CASRGVDDPNQPQHF
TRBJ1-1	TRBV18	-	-	TGTGCCAGCTCACCACCCTGGGGCAACACTGAAGCTTTCTTT	CASSPPWGNTEAFF
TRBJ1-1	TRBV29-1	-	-	TGCAGCGTCGGGGAGACAACTGAAGCTTTCTTT	CSVGETTEAFF
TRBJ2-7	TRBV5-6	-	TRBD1	TGTGCCAGCAGGACGGGACAGGCGTACGAGCAGTACTTC	CASRTGQAYEQYF
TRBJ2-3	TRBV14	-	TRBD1	TGTGCCAGCAGCCCGACAGGGTTCACAGATACGCAGTATTTT	CASSPTGFTDTQYF
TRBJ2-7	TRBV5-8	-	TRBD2	TGTGCCAGCAGCTTTGGACTAGCGGGAGGGTACGAGCAGTACTTC	CASSFGLAGGYEQYF
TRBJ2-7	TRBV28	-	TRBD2	TGTGCCAGCAGTAGCGGGGGCTACGAGCAGTACTTC	CASSSGGYEQYF
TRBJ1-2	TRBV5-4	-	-	TGTGCCAGCAGCTTGGCCGGAGGGAGGACGATATATGGCTACACCTTC	CASSLAGGRTIYGYTF
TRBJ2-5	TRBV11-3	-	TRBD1	TGTGCCAGCAGCACCCGGACAGGCCGCCAAGAGACCCAGTACTTC	CASSTRTGRQETQYF
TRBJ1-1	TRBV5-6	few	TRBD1	TGTGCCAGCAGCTTAGTGACAGGGGTGGCTTTCTTT	CASSLVTGVAFF
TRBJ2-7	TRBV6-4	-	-	TGTGCCAGCAGTGACTCGGGGCTTGCAGGGAATCCCTACGAGCAGTACTTC	CASSDSGLAGNPYEQYF
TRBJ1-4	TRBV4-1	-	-	TGCGCCAGCAGCCAAGAGATCCAGGGGAATGAAAAACTGTTTTTT	CASSQEIQGNEKLFF
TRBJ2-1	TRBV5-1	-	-	TGCGCCAGCAGCTTCGGAGCGGCTAGCAATGAGCAGTTCTTC	CASSFGAASNEQFF
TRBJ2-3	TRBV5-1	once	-	TGCGCCAGCAGCTTCCAAGATACGCAGTATTTT	CASSFQDTQYF
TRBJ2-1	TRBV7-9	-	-	TGTGCCAGCAGGCCGCCTAGAGAAGGTCGGAATGAGCAGTTCTTC	CASRPPREGRNEQFF
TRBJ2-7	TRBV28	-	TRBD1	TGTGCCAGCAGTTTAACTCCGGGACAGGGGTTCGGCGAGCAGTACTTC	CASSLTPGQGFGEQYF
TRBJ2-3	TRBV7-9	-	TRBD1	TGTGCCAGCAGCTGGTACAGGGGGCCGTTCACAGATACGCAGTATTTT	CASSWYRGPFTDTQYF
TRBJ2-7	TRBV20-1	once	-	TGCAGTGCTAGTGGCCCGAGCGGGCAGTACTTC	CSASGPSGQYF
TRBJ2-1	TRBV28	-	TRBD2	TGTGCCAGCTGGAGCGGGAGAAACAATGAGCAGTTCTTC	CASWSGRNNEQFF
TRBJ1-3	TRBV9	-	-	TGTGCCAGCAGCGGGTCTTTGTCGGGTCTCTCTGGAAACACCATATATTTT	CASSGSLSGLSGNTIYF
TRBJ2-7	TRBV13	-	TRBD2	TGTGCCAGCAGCTTAGGCGATAGCGGGAGCTACGAGCAGTACTTC	CASSLGDSGSYEQYF
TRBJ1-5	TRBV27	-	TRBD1	TGTGCCAGCAGTTTCAGGGGGAATCAGCCCCAGCATTTT	CASSFRGNQPQHF
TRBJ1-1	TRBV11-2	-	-	TGTGCCAGCAGCTTGACAGTTAACACTGAAGCTTTCTTT	CASSLTVNTEAFF
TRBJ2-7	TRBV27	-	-	TGTGCCAGCAGTTTTTACCCCGGGAATGGGAAGCAGTACTTC	CASSFYPGNGKQYF
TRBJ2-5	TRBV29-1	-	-	TGCAGCGTTGCGGAGGGAGGAGGGGAGACCCAGTACTTC	CSVAEGGGETQYF
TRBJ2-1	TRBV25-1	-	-	TGTGCCAGCAGTGCCCACGGCTCCTACAATGAGCAGTTCTTC	CASSAHGSYNEQFF
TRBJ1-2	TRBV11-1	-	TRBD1	TGTGCCAGCAGCTCGACAGGGTGGGGCTACACCTTC	CASSSTGWGYTF
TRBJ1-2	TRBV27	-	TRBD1	TGTGCCAGCAGCCGAGGACAGGGCTACTATGGCTACACCTTC	CASSRGQGYYGYTF
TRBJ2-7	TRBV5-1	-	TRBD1	TGCGCCAGCAGCAGTAACAGGGGCGAGCAGTACTTC	CASSSNRGEQYF
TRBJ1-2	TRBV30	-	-	TGTGCCTGGAGTACGCCCAGGTTAGGTGGCTACACCTTC	CAWSTPRLGGYTF
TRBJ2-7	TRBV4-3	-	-	TGCGCCAGCAGCCAAGATCACGCCGGGAGATACTCCTACGAGCAGTACTTC	CASSQDHAGRYSYEQYF
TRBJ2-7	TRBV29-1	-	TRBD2	TGCAGCGTTACTAGCGGGAGTTACGAGCAGTACTTC	CSVTSGSYEQYF
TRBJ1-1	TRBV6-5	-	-	TGTGCCAGCAGTTACGACGGGGGTAACACTGAAGCTTTCTTT	CASSYDGGNTEAFF
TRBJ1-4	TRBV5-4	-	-	TGTGCCAGCAGCCTCCAGACAACCGCAACTAATGAAAAACTGTTTTTT	CASSLQTTATNEKLFF
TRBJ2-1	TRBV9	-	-	TGTGCCAGCAGCGTAGACGGGAACCTCAATGAGCAGTTCTTC	CASSVDGNLNEQFF
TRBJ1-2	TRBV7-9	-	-	TGTGCCAGCAGCTTACCGGACAGCATCTATGGCTACACCTTC	CASSLPDSIYGYTF
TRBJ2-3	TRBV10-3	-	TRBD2	TGTGCCACCGGACTAGCGAACACAGATACGCAGTATTTT	CATGLANTDTQYF
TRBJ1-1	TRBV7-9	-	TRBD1	TGTGCCAGCAGCTCCGGGACAGGGGGCTTTGAAGCTTTCTTT	CASSSGTGGFEAFF